This TCR beta chain was documented in a study of identical twins. Points from the study as a whole: In cord blood, abundant beta clonotypes had fewer insertions; memory showed no trend. Analyses of zero insertions could, in part, be confounded by invariant MAIT and iNKT cells.

In its sample, this clonotype was seen many times. The target antigen is unknown. The cDNA had a unique molecular identifier and a template-switch universal primer site. TCRdb re-called the 5' RACE reads through MiXCR, storing one row per CDR3 protein. Of under 450,000 distinct CDR3 sequences detected, roughly 18% appear once; the ten largest clones hold less than 15%. This CDR3 comprises 12 residues. V lost 5 bases and J lost 2, with 7 bases in between. The source is a middle-aged man in good health. Sample: naive T cells sorted from blood. This chain links TRBV12-3 or TRBV12-4 with TRBJ2-7; D gene uncertain. This CDR3 is CASSQVTYEQYF. In DNA, the CDR3 is TGTGCCAGCAGTCAGGTAACCTACGAGCAGTACTTC.